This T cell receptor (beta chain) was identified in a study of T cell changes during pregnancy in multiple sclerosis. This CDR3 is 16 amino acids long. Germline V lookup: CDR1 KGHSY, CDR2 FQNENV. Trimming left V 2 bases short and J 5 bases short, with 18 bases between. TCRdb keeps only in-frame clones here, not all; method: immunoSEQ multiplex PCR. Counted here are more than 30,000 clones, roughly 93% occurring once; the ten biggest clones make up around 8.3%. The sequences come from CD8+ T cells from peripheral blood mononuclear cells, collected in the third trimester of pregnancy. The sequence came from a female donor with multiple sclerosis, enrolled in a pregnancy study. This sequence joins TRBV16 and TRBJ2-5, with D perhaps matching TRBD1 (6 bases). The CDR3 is CASSQIRTVLWETQYF. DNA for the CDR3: TGTGCCAGCAGCCAAATCAGGACAGTTCTGTGGGAGACCCAGTACTTC. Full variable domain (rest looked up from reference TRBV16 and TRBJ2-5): GEEVAQTPKHLVRGEGQKAKLYCAPIKGHSYVFWYQQVLKNEFKFLISFQNENVFDETGMPKERFSAKCLPNSPCSLEIQATKLEDSAVYFCASSQIRTVLWETQYFGPGTRLLVL.